Detailed here is one TCR beta chain. The data belong to a study of blood T cell repertoires in COVID-19. Whole-study context: Sample material is recorded as cDNA or gDNA derived from T cells, B-cell-depleted T cells, or PBMCs.

Methods used by the authors: Using reference gene primer amplification, nucleated cell counts were estimated. Method: immunoSEQ multiplex PCR; TCRdb's copy keeps in-frame clones and lacks some. That table furnishes V, J and clone size, whereas the DNA furnished D and trimming. The data hold under 200,000 clones, with around 83% observed a single time. Sequenced input: peripheral blood. This TCR came from a woman aged 45-65 years with COVID-19, enrolled during active disease.

The CDR3 protein is CASSIAAGLNEKLFF. The CDR3 DNA follows: TGTGCCAGTAGTATAGCGGCAGGCCTTAATGAAAAACTGTTTTTT. The chain carries TRBV19 and TRBJ1-4, with D hard to call. CDR3 length: 15 residues. Germline values: CDR1 LNHDA, CDR2 SQIVND (reference sequence). Trimming removed 1 base from V and 4 bases from J, with 10 bases in between. Combining the CDR3 with reference TRBV19 and TRBJ1-4 gives the whole variable domain DGGITQSPKYLFRKEGQNVTLSCEQNLNHDAMYWYRQDPGQGLRLIYYSQIVNDFQKGDIAEGYSVSREKKESFPLTVTSAQKNPTAFYLCASSIAAGLNEKLFFGSGTQLSVL.